The 10 T cell receptor beta chains given below trace back to one sample, sequenced in a study of blood T cells in healthy people across ages. Through a sample-barcoded 5' primer and a J-beta primer mix, a second PCR was run for roughly 7 to 11 cycles. TCRdb processed the 5' RACE reads anew with MiXCR; each CDR3 protein has one entry. The sample lists about 800,000 distinct CDR3 sequences, 58% seen once, with 20% to 25% in the top ten. Sequenced material: blood. Receptors originate from a man under 40 in good health.

This chain links TRBV4-1 with TRBJ1-6; possibly TRBD1 for D (6 bases). V was shortened by 0 bases and J by 4 bases, with 16 bases between the two germline ends. Germline values: CDR1 MGHRA, CDR2 YSYEKL. This CDR3 is built from 18 residues. CDR3 DNA sequence: TGCGCCAGCAGCCAAGATTGGACAGAGAGGTCATATAATTCACCCCTCCACTTT. It translates to CASSQDWTERSYNSPLHF.

This chain links TRBV3-1 with TRBJ2-5; TRBD2 aligns across 8 bases. The CDR3 consists of 13 residues. Germline V gives CDR1 LGHDT, CDR2 YNNKEL (reference sequence). V lost 11 bases and J lost 1; bases outside the gene matches: 6. Written as DNA, the CDR3 is TGTGCCGTCGGGAGGGGTCCCCAAGAGACCCAGTACTTC. Translation gives CAVGRGPQETQYF.

This clonotype was counted between two and nine times. As DNA, the CDR3 is TGCAGTGCGAGGGTACTACCAACCTACGAGCAGTACTTC. Translated, it gives CSARVLPTYEQYF. This chain joins TRBV20-1 and TRBJ2-7; D is possibly TRBD2 (5 bases). CDR1 DFQATT and CDR2 SNEGSKA come from the germline V gene (reference sequence). The CDR3 contains 13 residues. The ends were cut back, 6 bases at V and 2 bases at J, with 14 bases in the middle.

This clonotype was recorded a few times. The chain links TRBV25-1 to TRBJ2-5; 9 bases agree with TRBD1. The CDR3 is made up of 16 amino acids. V was clipped by 4 bases and J by 2 bases; unmatched bases: 8. Per the germline V gene, CDR1 is MGHDK and CDR2 is SYGVNS. This CDR3 reads CASSGGTGTGQETQYF. The CDR3 bases are TGTGCCAGCAGTGGGGGGACAGGGACGGGGCAAGAGACCCAGTACTTC.

Notes on this clonotype: An end of the junction differs from the germline gene, which may be a read error. The V gene is TRBV29-1, the J gene TRBJ2-6; D is perhaps TRBD1 (6 bases). Germline V CDR1 and CDR2: SQVTM, ANQGSEA. This CDR3 region has 14 residues. The CDR3 sequence: CSVPQGSGANVPTF. The CDR3 DNA follows: TGCAGCGTTCCGCAGGGGTCTGGGGCCAACGTCCCGACTTTC. The full variable domain, rest sourced from reference TRBV29-1 and TRBJ2-6, is SAVISQKPSRDICQRGTSLTIQCQVDSQVTMMFWYRQQPGQSLTLIATANQGSEATYESGFVIDKFPISRPNLTFSTLTVSNMSPEDSSIYLCSVPQGSGANVPTFGAGSRLTVL.

As to this clonotype: The CDR3 ends on some other residue instead of the conserved phenylalanine or tryptophan, so this is likely a read error. This CDR3 reads CASSSTGFEQYL. CDR3 in DNA: TGTGCCAGCAGTTCTACAGGGTTCGAGCAGTACTTG. The chain combines TRBV6-6 with TRBJ2-7; D perhaps matches TRBD1 (6 bases). The ends were cut back, 4 bases at V and 6 bases at J, with 10 bases in the middle. This CDR3 has 12 residues. Germline V gene data show CDR1 as MNHNY and CDR2 as SVGAGI (reference sequence).

The V gene is TRBV5-5, the J gene TRBJ1-6; a weak D match, TRBD1 (5 bases). The CDR3 sequence is 14 residues long. The germline CDR1 and CDR2 sequences are SGHKS and YYEKEE (reference sequence). The V end was cut by 0 bases, the J end by 10 bases, with 11 bases between. Written as DNA, the CDR3 is TGTGCCAGCAGCTTGGAGCAGGGTGGATCACCCCTCCACTTT. Translating gives CASSLEQGGSPLHF. Full variable domain (outside the CDR3, taken from reference TRBV5-5 and TRBJ1-6): DAGVTQSPTHLIKTRGQQVTLRCSPISGHKSVSWYQQVLGQGPQFIFQYYEKEERGRGNFPDRFSARQFPNYSSELNVNALLLGDSALYLCASSLEQGGSPLHFGNGTRLTVT.

About this clonotype itself: A read error may produce the germline difference seen at one junction end. The chain has TRBV5-1 and TRBJ2-3; 16 bases line up with TRBD2. In germline, CDR1 is SGHRS, CDR2 YFSETQ. The CDR3 consists of 20 residues. The chain's CDR3 is CVSSGSGTSGGAGYSDTQYF. The CDR3 nucleotides are TGCGTCAGCAGCGGTTCAGGGACTAGCGGGGGGGCCGGGTACTCAGATACGCAGTATTTT.

The rearrangement joins TRBV20-1 to TRBJ2-3; D ambiguous. V lost 0 bases to trimming and J lost 4 bases, with 8 bases between them. Per the germline V gene, CDR1 is DFQATT and CDR2 is SNEGSKA (reference sequence). There are 13 residues in the CDR3. In nucleotides, the CDR3 is TGCAGTGCTAGAGAGGGGTTGGCAGATACGCAGTATTTT. Translated: CSAREGLADTQYF.

This clonotype has just a few counts. This chain connects TRBV5-4 to TRBJ2-1, with D hard to call. CDR1 is SGHNT, CDR2 YYREEE, per germline (reference sequence). The CDR3 extends over 12 amino acids. Trimming removed 4 bases from V and 6 bases from J, with 8 bases in between. The CDR3 DNA reads as TGTGCCAGCAGCCAAGACTCCAATGAGCAGTTCTTC. Translated: CASSQDSNEQFF.